The 18 T cell receptor beta chains below all came from one sample that was sequenced in a study of PD-1 blockade in classical Hodgkin lymphoma (dated by TCRdb to the early 2020s). The library was built by means of the immunoSEQ multiplex PCR assay. Held by TCRdb, this immuneACCESS table contains in-frame sequences only and omits some clones. Under half of the omission traces to an unresolved V gene where checked; the cause of the rest is unknown. Within this sample are 30,000 or so clones, with 85% of them counted one time only. Together, the top ten hold about 2.4% of the sample. This specimen's time point label, per the study, means: cycle 1 day 1 (C1D1), immediately before nivolumab initiation. Relapse after autologous stem cell transplantation had occurred in all trial patients, and cohorts A, B and C were distinguished by prior brentuximab vedotin exposure. Magnetic negative selection with a Miltenyi CD4+ T cell isolation kit was used to purify CD4+ T cells from thawed PBMCs.

Sample: CD4+ T cells from blood, taken at baseline. The receptors shown here come from a human donor with classical Hodgkin lymphoma.

The gene calls are TRBV23-1 and TRBJ1-2, with D unresolved. TRBV23-1 is placed among ORFs of uncertain function. V was trimmed by 9 bases and J by 0 bases, leaving 5 bases between them. CDR3 size: 11 residues. The CDR3 DNA is TGCGCCAGAATATCTAACTATGGCTACACCTTC. Amino acids: CARISNYGYTF.

V is TRBV5-1 and J is TRBJ1-1, with 10 bases lining up with TRBD1. Trimming removed 3 bases from V and 4 bases from J; junction bases left unmatched: 6. The CDR3 extends over 15 amino acids. The germline CDR1 and CDR2 sequences are SGHRS and YFSETQ. The CDR3 sequence: CASSWRDRGSTEAFF. In nucleotides, the CDR3 is TGCGCCAGCAGCTGGAGGGACAGGGGCAGCACTGAAGCTTTCTTT.

The chain joins TRBV10-3 to TRBJ2-3; TRBD2 might be the D (9 bases). CDR1 and CDR2 (germline): ENHRY, SYGVKD. CDR3 length: 18 residues. V was cut by 3 bases and J by 5 bases, with 24 bases left in between. CDR3 amino acids: CAISDGQGFAGGLDTQYF. The DNA for the CDR3 is TGTGCCATCAGTGATGGACAGGGCTTTGCGGGAGGGTTAGATACGCAGTATTTT.

The chain combines TRBV5-4 with TRBJ1-1; D unclear. Germline V gives CDR1 SGHNT, CDR2 YYREEE (reference sequence). This CDR3 is 15 amino acids long. V was clipped by 5 bases and J by 0 bases, with 14 bases between them. The CDR3 DNA sequence: TGTGCCAGCAGTTCCGCCACTACACTGAACACTGAAGCTTTCTTT. This sequence encodes CASSSATTLNTEAFF.

CDR3 DNA sequence: TGCGCCAGCAGCTTGGCCCCAAGCGGGAGGTCATACAATGAGCAGTTCTTC. Amino acids: CASSLAPSGRSYNEQFF. The rearrangement uses TRBV5-1 and TRBJ2-1, with TRBD2 matching over 9 bases. Germline trimming cut 0 bases from V and 4 bases from J; bases unmatched to any gene: 8. Germline V gene sequence: CDR1 SGHRS, CDR2 YFSETQ. This CDR3 is built from 17 residues. Full variable domain (outside the CDR3, taken from reference TRBV5-1 and TRBJ2-1): KAGVTQTPRYLIKTRGQQVTLSCSPISGHRSVSWYQQTPGQGLQFLFEYFSETQRNKGNFPGRFSGRQFSNSRSEMNVSTLELGDSALYLCASSLAPSGRSYNEQFFGPGTRLTVL.

The gene calls are TRBV5-1 and TRBJ2-1; D may be TRBD2 (7 bases). The V end was cut by 2 bases, the J end by 6 bases, with 18 bases between. The V gene's germline CDR1 is SGHRS and CDR2 YFSETQ. The length of the CDR3 is 16 residues. The CDR3 reads CASSFQAGSGANEQFF. CDR3 nucleotides: TGCGCCAGCAGCTTCCAAGCGGGATCAGGGGCCAATGAGCAGTTCTTC. Complete variable domain (other parts from reference TRBV5-1 and TRBJ2-1): KAGVTQTPRYLIKTRGQQVTLSCSPISGHRSVSWYQQTPGQGLQFLFEYFSETQRNKGNFPGRFSGRQFSNSRSEMNVSTLELGDSALYLCASSFQAGSGANEQFFGPGTRLTVL.

The sample holds one count of this clone. The V gene is TRBV6-5, the J gene TRBJ1-5; D is ambiguous. The CDR3 covers 13 residues. Per the germline V gene, CDR1 is MNHEY and CDR2 is SVGAGI. V was trimmed by 6 bases and J by 0 bases, leaving 6 bases between them. DNA of the CDR3: TGTGCCAGCAGCCCATATAGCAATCAGCCCCAGCATTTT. This gives the protein CASSPYSNQPQHF.

The chain couples TRBV5-8 to TRBJ2-1; D is unresolved. The CDR3 consists of 15 residues. V was pared by 3 bases and J by 7 bases, with 17 bases between. Per germline, CDR1 SGHTS and CDR2 YDEGEE. The CDR3, as DNA: TGTGCCAGCAGCTCAACCCCGACAACTTCGAATGAGCAGTTCTTC. It yields the protein CASSSTPTTSNEQFF.

The chain carries TRBV30 and TRBJ2-7, with 8 bases lining up with TRBD1. This CDR3 region has 14 residues. V lost 2 bases and J lost 0; bases outside the gene matches: 3. From germline, CDR1 is GTSNPN and CDR2 SVGIG (reference sequence). CDR3 loop: CAWSRQGTSYEQYF. CDR3 bases: TGTGCCTGGAGTAGACAGGGGACCTCCTACGAGCAGTACTTC. Variable domain in full (rest from reference TRBV30 and TRBJ2-7): SQTIHQWPATLVQPVGSPLSLECTVEGTSNPNLYWYRQAAGRGLQLLFYSVGIGQISSEVPQNLSASRPQDRQFILSSKKLLLSDSGFYLCAWSRQGTSYEQYFGPGTRLTVT.

The V and J genes are TRBV6-6 and TRBJ2-4; 9 bases line up with TRBD1. CDR1 is MNHNY, CDR2 SVGAGI, per germline (reference sequence). The CDR3 runs to 16 residues. V lost 6 bases, J lost 8 bases, and 14 bases stayed unmatched. This CDR3 is CASRPSATGGEHIQYF. The CDR3 DNA reads TGTGCCAGCAGGCCTTCCGCCACAGGGGGCGAGCACATTCAGTACTTC.

The chain carries TRBV19 and TRBJ1-2; D is unresolved. The germline V gene has CDR1 LNHDA and CDR2 SQIVND (reference sequence). V was shortened by 4 bases and J by 8 bases, with 17 bases between the two germline ends. The CDR3 has 14 amino acids. The CDR3 loop is CASSTPPVSKGYTF. For the CDR3, the DNA is TGTGCCAGTAGTACCCCTCCCGTATCGAAGGGCTACACCTTC. The whole variable domain, remainder taken from reference TRBV19 and TRBJ1-2, is DGGITQSPKYLFRKEGQNVTLSCEQNLNHDAMYWYRQDPGQGLRLIYYSQIVNDFQKGDIAEGYSVSREKKESFPLTVTSAQKNPTAFYLCASSTPPVSKGYTFGSGTRLTVV.

The rearrangement uses TRBV18 and TRBJ1-2; a possible D gene is TRBD1 (5 bases). The CDR3 totals 17 residues. The V end lost 1 base, the J end lost 5 bases, and 20 bases lay between the germline ends. CDR1 and CDR2 from the germline V gene are KGHSH and LQKENI. The CDR3 here is CASSPRLTADGGYGYTF. CDR3 nucleotide sequence: TGTGCCAGCTCACCACGGTTGACAGCCGACGGAGGATATGGCTACACCTTC.

The J gene is TRBJ2-1, the V gene TRBV5-6; D might be TRBD1 (6 bases). The CDR3 length is 16 residues. The germline V gene has CDR1 SGHDT and CDR2 YYEEEE. V dropped 4 bases and J dropped 3 bases, with 17 bases sitting between them. CDR3 sequence reads: CASSLLQGVGYNEQFF. CDR3 nucleotide sequence: TGTGCCAGCAGCCTATTACAGGGAGTGGGCTACAATGAGCAGTTCTTC. The full variable domain, with the rest looked up from reference TRBV5-6 and TRBJ2-1, is DAGVTQSPTHLIKTRGQQVTLRCSPKSGHDTVSWYQQALGQGPQFIFQYYEEEERQRGNFPDRFSGHQFPNYSSELNVNALLLGDSALYLCASSLLQGVGYNEQFFGPGTRLTVL.

This chain joins TRBV7-9 and TRBJ2-6; a possible D gene is TRBD1 (5 bases). Trimming cost V 6 bases and J 0 bases, with 12 bases left between them. The CDR3 consists of 16 residues. Germline V gives CDR1 SEHNR, CDR2 FQNEAQ (reference sequence). CDR3 protein: CASSRDSHSGANVLTF. The DNA for the CDR3 is TGTGCCAGCAGTAGAGACAGCCACTCTGGGGCCAACGTCCTGACTTTC.

The CDR3 DNA reads TGTGCCAGCAGCCCGCCGAGGGGGGGCGTGGGGGGTTGGAACATTCAGTACTTC. Translating it yields CASSPPRGGVGGWNIQYF. The chain is built from TRBV5-4 and TRBJ2-4; tentatively, D is TRBD2 (7 bases). Germline assignment: CDR1 SGHNT and CDR2 YYREEE (reference sequence). The V gene lost 4 bases and the J gene lost 7 bases, with 27 bases spanning the gap. The CDR3 extends over 18 amino acids.

The CDR3 loop is CASSSGGSSYNEQFF. The CDR3 bases are TGTGCCAGCAGTTCAGGGGGGAGCTCCTACAATGAGCAGTTCTTC. The rearrangement joins TRBV7-2 to TRBJ2-1; TRBD1 is a possible D gene (7 bases). This CDR3 comprises 15 residues. CDR1 is SGHTA and CDR2 is FQGNSA in the germline V gene. V lost 6 bases, J lost 0 bases, and 12 bases lay in between.

The chain uses TRBV11-2 and TRBJ2-1; TRBD2 agrees at 13 bases. Germline V lookup: CDR1 SGHAT, CDR2 FQNNGV. The CDR3 contains 17 residues. V lost 7 bases to trimming and J lost 6 bases; unmatched junction nucleotides: 12. The CDR3 bases are TGTGCCAGCAAAGATACTAGCGGGAGGGCCAATGGCAATGAGCAGTTCTTC. This gives the protein CASKDTSGRANGNEQFF.

The chain links TRBV7-9 to TRBJ2-2, with TRBD1 as a possible D gene (6 bases). CDR1 and CDR2 (germline): SEHNR, FQNEAQ (reference sequence). This CDR3 is 14 amino acids long. V was clipped by 4 bases and J by 7 bases, with 13 bases between them. The CDR3 here is CASSSRTALGELFF. The CDR3 DNA is TGTGCCAGCAGCTCTAGGACAGCCCTCGGGGAGCTGTTTTTT.